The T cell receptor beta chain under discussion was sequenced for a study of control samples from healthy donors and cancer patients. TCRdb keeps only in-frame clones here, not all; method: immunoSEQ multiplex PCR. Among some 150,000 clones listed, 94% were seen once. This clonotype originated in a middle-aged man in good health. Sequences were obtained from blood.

CDR3 protein: CASSLDARKAFF. For the CDR3, the DNA is TGTGCCAGCAGCTTGGACGCCCGCAAAGCTTTCTTT. This chain connects TRBV5-4 to TRBJ1-1, with D uncertain. CDR3 size: 12 residues. Germline V CDR1 and CDR2: SGHNT, YYREEE (reference sequence). V lost 0 bases and J 9 bases, leaving 9 bases between the germline ends.